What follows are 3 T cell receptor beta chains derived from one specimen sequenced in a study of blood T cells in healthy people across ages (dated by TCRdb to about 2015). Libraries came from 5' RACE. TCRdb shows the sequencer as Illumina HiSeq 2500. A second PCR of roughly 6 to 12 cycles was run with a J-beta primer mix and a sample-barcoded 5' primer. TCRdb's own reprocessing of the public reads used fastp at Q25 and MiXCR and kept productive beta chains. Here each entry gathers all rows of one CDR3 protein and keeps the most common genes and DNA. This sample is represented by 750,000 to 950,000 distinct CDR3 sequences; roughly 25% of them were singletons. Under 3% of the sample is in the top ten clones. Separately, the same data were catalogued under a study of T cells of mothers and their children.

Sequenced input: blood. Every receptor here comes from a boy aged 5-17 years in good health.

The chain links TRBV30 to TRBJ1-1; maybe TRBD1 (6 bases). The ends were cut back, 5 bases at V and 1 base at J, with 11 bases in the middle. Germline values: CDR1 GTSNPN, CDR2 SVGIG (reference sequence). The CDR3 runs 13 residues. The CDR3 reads CAWVQGKNTEAFF. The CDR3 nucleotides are TGTGCCTGGGTACAGGGTAAGAACACTGAAGCTTTCTTT.

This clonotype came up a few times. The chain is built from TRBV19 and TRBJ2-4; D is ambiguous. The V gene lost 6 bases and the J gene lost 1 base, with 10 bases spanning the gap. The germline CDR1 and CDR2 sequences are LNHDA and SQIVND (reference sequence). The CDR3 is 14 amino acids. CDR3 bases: TGTGCCAGTAGAGATAGGTGGGCCAAAAACATTCAGTACTTC. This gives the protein CASRDRWAKNIQYF.

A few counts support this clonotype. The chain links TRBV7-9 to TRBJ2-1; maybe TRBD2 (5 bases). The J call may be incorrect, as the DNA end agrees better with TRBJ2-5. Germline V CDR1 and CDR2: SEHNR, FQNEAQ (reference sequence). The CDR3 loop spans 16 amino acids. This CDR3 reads CASTILDYSPGETQYF. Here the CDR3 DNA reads TGTGCCAGCACCATACTCGACTACAGCCCTGGGGAGACCCAGTACTTC.